The clone carrying this TCR beta chain showed up many times. The CDR3 regions of TCR beta were amplified from RNA transcripts. The primer set for the first-round RT-PCR of the TCR CDR3 was HTBI. MiXCR, applied by TCRdb to the multiplex PCR reads, yields one record per CDR3 protein. The top ten hold about 8% of the sample, which has around 290,000 distinct CDR3 sequences, less than 15% seen once. The entry originates in a study of T cells in Graves' hyperthyroidism and ophthalmopathy. The authors obtained PBMCs from around 10 ml of fresh peripheral blood. The CDR3 is 14 residues long. The germline gives CDR1 SGHTA, CDR2 FQGNSA. The V end lost 4 bases, the J end lost 7 bases, and 11 bases lay between the germline ends.

This clonotype was sampled from a woman aged 25 to 39 with Graves' hyperthyroidism that later progressed to Graves' ophthalmopathy. The chain combines TRBV7-2 with TRBJ1-6; D gene unclear. The specimen sequenced was blood. The CDR3 here is CASSSPGGNSPLHF. For the CDR3, the DNA is TGTGCCAGCAGCTCTCCCGGCGGGAATTCACCCCTCCACTTT.